This T cell receptor (beta chain) was found in a study of blood T cell repertoires in COVID-19. The germline gives CDR1 SGHRS, CDR2 YFSETQ. This CDR3 region has 14 residues. V was clipped by 4 bases and J by 2 bases; unmatched bases: 5. How the authors handled the data: Amplification of reference gene primers provided the estimated nucleated cell counts. Data came from immunoSEQ multiplex PCR; TCRdb stores just in-frame clones and leaves some out. V and J calls and clone size come straight from that table; D and trimming were deduced from the DNA. The data contain 150,000 to 200,000 clones, under 85% of them singletons.

This TCR was sampled from a man between 65 and 79 years old with acute or convalescent COVID-19. The J gene is TRBJ2-7, the V gene TRBV5-1; 8 nucleotides match TRBD1. The source material was peripheral blood. In DNA form, the CDR3 reads TGCGCCAGCAGCAGGACAGGGAAGGCCTACGAGCAGTACTTC. As protein: CASSRTGKAYEQYF.